This is a list of T cell receptor beta chains from one sample in a study of PD-L1 blockade in urothelial cancer. TCRdb's copy holds only in-frame clones and misses some; the assay was immunoSEQ multiplex PCR. The repertoire holds some 48,000 clones, 80% to 90% seen once, with approximately 10% in the top ten. The specimen comprised PBMCs, sampled around atezolizumab (anti-PD-L1) treatment. These receptor sequences come from a man aged 70 or older with urothelial cancer. CDR3s include the opening cysteine and the closing phenylalanine or tryptophan. The order of the fields is J gene, clone size, D gene, V gene, CDR3 protein, CDR3 DNA. A D gene is named only where the DNA matches it firmly. The size field is filled for only some rows; it gives once, few, many or a size class.

J gene: TRBJ1-2; clone size: few; D gene: .; V gene: TRBV11-2; CDR3 protein: CASSLDRGFYGYTF; CDR3 DNA: TGTGCCAGCAGCTTAGATCGGGGGTTTTATGGCTACACCTTC
J gene: TRBJ2-6; clone size: few; D gene: .; V gene: TRBV27; CDR3 protein: CASSLRFSGANVLTF; CDR3 DNA: TGTGCCAGCAGCCTCAGGTTCTCTGGGGCCAACGTCCTGACTTTC
J gene: TRBJ2-3; clone size: .; D gene: .; V gene: TRBV6-6; CDR3 protein: CASSYPSTDTQYF; CDR3 DNA: TGTGCCAGCAGTTACCCAAGCACAGATACGCAGTATTTT
J gene: TRBJ1-5; clone size: .; D gene: .; V gene: TRBV28; CDR3 protein: CASSLIGRGSNQPQHF; CDR3 DNA: TGTGCCAGCAGTTTAATTGGGCGGGGGAGCAATCAGCCCCAGCATTTT
J gene: TRBJ2-2; clone size: few; D gene: .; V gene: TRBV2; CDR3 protein: CASSVARANTGELFF; CDR3 DNA: TGTGCCAGCAGCGTTGCCCGGGCGAACACCGGGGAGCTGTTTTTT
J gene: TRBJ1-2; clone size: .; D gene: .; V gene: TRBV25-1; CDR3 protein: CASSEVALKGYTF; CDR3 DNA: TGTGCCAGCAGTGAGGTGGCATTAAAGGGCTACACCTTC
J gene: TRBJ2-3; clone size: .; D gene: TRBD2; V gene: TRBV18; CDR3 protein: CASSRLAGITDTQYF; CDR3 DNA: TGTGCCAGCTCACGGCTAGCGGGGATCACAGATACGCAGTATTTT
J gene: TRBJ1-4; clone size: .; D gene: .; V gene: TRBV6-5; CDR3 protein: CASSSTGANEKLFF; CDR3 DNA: TGTGCCAGCAGTTCAACAGGTGCTAATGAAAAACTGTTTTTT
J gene: TRBJ2-7; clone size: .; D gene: TRBD1; V gene: TRBV27; CDR3 protein: CASSISGGQSPYEQYF; CDR3 DNA: TGTGCCAGCAGTATATCAGGGGGACAGAGTCCCTACGAGCAGTACTTC
J gene: TRBJ2-2; clone size: .; D gene: .; V gene: TRBV6-1; CDR3 protein: CASSERTIGTGELFF; CDR3 DNA: TGTGCCAGCAGTGAACGGACAATTGGGACCGGGGAGCTGTTTTTT
J gene: TRBJ1-2; clone size: .; D gene: .; V gene: TRBV29-1; CDR3 protein: CSVEDRGGIYGYTF; CDR3 DNA: TGCAGCGTTGAAGATCGAGGCGGCATCTATGGCTACACCTTC
J gene: TRBJ1-5; clone size: .; D gene: .; V gene: TRBV5-6; CDR3 protein: CASSLGRGNSNQPQHF; CDR3 DNA: TGTGCCAGCAGCTTGGGTCGGGGGAACAGCAATCAGCCCCAGCATTTT
J gene: TRBJ1-5; clone size: many; D gene: .; V gene: TRBV6-6; CDR3 protein: CASTYGGRQPQHF; CDR3 DNA: TGTGCCAGCACCTACGGGGGGAGACAGCCCCAGCATTTT
J gene: TRBJ1-5; clone size: few; D gene: .; V gene: TRBV10-2; CDR3 protein: CASSPYTGSRNQPQHF; CDR3 DNA: TGCGCCAGCAGTCCCTATACAGGGTCTCGTAATCAGCCCCAGCATTTT
J gene: TRBJ2-7; clone size: .; D gene: TRBD1; V gene: TRBV28; CDR3 protein: CASSFPPSGTGYYEQYF; CDR3 DNA: TGTGCCAGCAGTTTTCCCCCCTCTGGGACAGGGTACTACGAGCAGTACTTC
J gene: TRBJ2-2; clone size: .; D gene: TRBD1; V gene: TRBV6-1; CDR3 protein: CASRRQGGTGELFF; CDR3 DNA: TGTGCCAGCAGGCGACAGGGTGGCACCGGGGAGCTGTTTTTT
J gene: TRBJ1-2; clone size: .; D gene: TRBD1; V gene: TRBV5-1; CDR3 protein: CASSFSTGDYGYTF; CDR3 DNA: TGCGCCAGCAGCTTCTCGACAGGGGACTATGGCTACACCTTC
J gene: TRBJ1-2; clone size: .; D gene: .; V gene: TRBV28; CDR3 protein: CASSLHRRRNYGYTF; CDR3 DNA: TGTGCCAGCAGTTTGCATCGACGGAGAAACTATGGCTACACCTTC
J gene: TRBJ2-7; clone size: .; D gene: TRBD1; V gene: TRBV6-6; CDR3 protein: CASSKGTVHSYEQYF; CDR3 DNA: TGTGCCAGCAGTAAGGGGACAGTCCACTCCTACGAGCAGTACTTC
J gene: TRBJ1-1; clone size: .; D gene: .; V gene: TRBV2; CDR3 protein: CASSEALAGWGTEAFF; CDR3 DNA: TGTGCCAGCAGTGAAGCGCTTGCAGGGTGGGGCACTGAAGCTTTCTTT
J gene: TRBJ2-7; clone size: .; D gene: TRBD1; V gene: TRBV5-1; CDR3 protein: CASSPGQGRPTYEQYF; CDR3 DNA: TGCGCCAGCAGCCCCGGACAGGGCCGCCCTACCTACGAGCAGTACTTC
J gene: TRBJ2-5; clone size: .; D gene: TRBD1; V gene: TRBV5-1; CDR3 protein: CASSVQGADETQYF; CDR3 DNA: TGCGCCAGCAGCGTCCAGGGGGCGGATGAGACCCAGTACTTC
J gene: TRBJ1-1; clone size: .; D gene: TRBD1; V gene: TRBV18; CDR3 protein: CASSQSTGENTEAFF; CDR3 DNA: TGTGCCAGCTCACAGTCGACAGGGGAGAACACTGAAGCTTTCTTT
J gene: TRBJ2-6; clone size: .; D gene: TRBD2; V gene: TRBV27; CDR3 protein: CASSSRTSGSLDGANVLTF; CDR3 DNA: TGTGCCAGCAGTTCTCGGACTAGCGGGAGCTTGGACGGGGCCAACGTCCTGACTTTC